This T cell receptor beta chain was recorded in a study of cytomegalovirus exposure and HLA in healthy donors. As to this clone: Its cognate antigen is unknown.

The CDR3 is made up of 15 amino acids. Germline loops: CDR1 LGHNA, CDR2 YSLEER. V was pared by 4 bases and J by 8 bases, with 20 bases between. General study findings and limits: In a later analysis, the majority of CMV-associated beta chains seemingly showed HLA restriction. Several of the most significant clusters were apparently associated with common viral pathogens in a later analysis. Association with HLA alleles at 0.05 false discovery rate was found for roughly 17,000 TCR beta sequences in a later analysis.

This PCR relied on a set of 60 Vbeta primers and 13 Jbeta primers. Repertoires were generated with immunoSEQ multiplex PCR, while TCRdb's copy carries only in-frame clones and drops some. The data show roughly 110,000 clones, 65% to 80% seen once. The TCR sequence derives from a woman aged 45-65 years in good health and CMV-seropositive. V and J are TRBV4-3 and TRBJ1-2; D is undetermined. The sample was PBMCs. CDR3 nucleotide sequence: TGCGCCAGCAGCCTAAGGAGGGAGGGAACGGCCGGCTACACCTTC. It yields the protein CASSLRREGTAGYTF.